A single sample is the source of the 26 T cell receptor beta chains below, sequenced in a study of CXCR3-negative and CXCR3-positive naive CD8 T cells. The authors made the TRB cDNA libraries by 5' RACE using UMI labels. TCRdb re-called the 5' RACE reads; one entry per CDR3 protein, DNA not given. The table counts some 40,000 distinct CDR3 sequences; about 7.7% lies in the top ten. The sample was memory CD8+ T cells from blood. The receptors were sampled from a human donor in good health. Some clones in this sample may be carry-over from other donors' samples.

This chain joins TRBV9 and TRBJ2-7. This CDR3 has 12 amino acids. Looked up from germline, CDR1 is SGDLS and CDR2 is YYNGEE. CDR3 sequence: CASSVDFDEQYF. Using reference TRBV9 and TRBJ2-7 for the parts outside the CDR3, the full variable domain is DSGVTQTPKHLITATGQRVTLRCSPRSGDLSVYWYQQSLDQGLQFLIQYYNGEERAKGNILERFSAQQFPDLHSELNLSSLELGDSALYFCASSVDFDEQYFGPGTRLTVT.

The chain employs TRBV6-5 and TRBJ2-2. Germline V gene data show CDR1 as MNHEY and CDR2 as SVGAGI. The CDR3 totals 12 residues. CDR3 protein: CASRFGTGELFF.

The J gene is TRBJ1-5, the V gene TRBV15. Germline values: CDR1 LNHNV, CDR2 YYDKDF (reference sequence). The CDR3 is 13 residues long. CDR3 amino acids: CATSASGNQPQHF.

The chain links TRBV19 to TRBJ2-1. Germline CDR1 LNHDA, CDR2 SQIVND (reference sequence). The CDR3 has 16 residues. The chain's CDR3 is CASTYQPLSSYNEQFF.

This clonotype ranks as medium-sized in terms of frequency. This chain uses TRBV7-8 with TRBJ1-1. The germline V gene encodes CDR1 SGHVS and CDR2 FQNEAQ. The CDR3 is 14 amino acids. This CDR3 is CASSSGYSYTEAFF.

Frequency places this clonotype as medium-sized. CDR3 sequence reads: CASSSGTAEIFGWELFF. The J gene is TRBJ2-2, the V gene TRBV7-9; without DNA, the TCRdb call of TRBD2 cannot be checked. Germline assignment: CDR1 SEHNR and CDR2 FQNEAQ (reference sequence). CDR3 length: 17 residues.

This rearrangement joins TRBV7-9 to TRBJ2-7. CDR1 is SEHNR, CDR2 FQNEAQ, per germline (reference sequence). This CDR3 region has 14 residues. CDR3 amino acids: CASSLDPGSYEQYF.

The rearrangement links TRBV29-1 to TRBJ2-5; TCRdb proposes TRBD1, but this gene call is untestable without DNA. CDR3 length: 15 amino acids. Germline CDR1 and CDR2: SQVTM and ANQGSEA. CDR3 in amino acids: CSVEGGSRALETQYF. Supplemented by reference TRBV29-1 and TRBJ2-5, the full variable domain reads SAVISQKPSRDICQRGTSLTIQCQVDSQVTMMFWYRQQPGQSLTLIATANQGSEATYESGFVIDKFPISRPNLTFSTLTVSNMSPEDSSIYLCSVEGGSRALETQYFGPGTRLLVL.

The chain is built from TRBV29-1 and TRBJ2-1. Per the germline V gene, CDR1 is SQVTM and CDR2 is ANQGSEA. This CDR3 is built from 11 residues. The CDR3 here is CSVEPDNEQFF.

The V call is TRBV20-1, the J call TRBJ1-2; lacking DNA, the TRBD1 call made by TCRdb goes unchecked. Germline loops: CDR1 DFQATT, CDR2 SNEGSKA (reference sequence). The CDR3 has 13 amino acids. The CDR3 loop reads CSPTGTSGYGYTF.

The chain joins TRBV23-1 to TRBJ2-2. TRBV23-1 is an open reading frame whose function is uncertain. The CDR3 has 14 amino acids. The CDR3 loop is CASIPTRNTGELFF.

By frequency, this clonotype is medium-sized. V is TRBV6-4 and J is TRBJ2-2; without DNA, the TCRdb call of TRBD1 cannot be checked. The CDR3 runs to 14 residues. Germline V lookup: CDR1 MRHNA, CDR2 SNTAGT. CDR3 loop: CASKRTGDTGELFF.

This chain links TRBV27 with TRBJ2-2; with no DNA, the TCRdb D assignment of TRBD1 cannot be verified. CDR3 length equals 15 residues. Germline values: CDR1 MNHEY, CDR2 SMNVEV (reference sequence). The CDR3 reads CASSATGGSTGELFF.

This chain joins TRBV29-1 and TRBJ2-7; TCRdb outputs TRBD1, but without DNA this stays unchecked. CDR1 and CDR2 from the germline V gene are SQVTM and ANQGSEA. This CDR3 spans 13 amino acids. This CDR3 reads CSVEERGKYEQYF.

The CDR3 protein is CASSSRGTRSYEQYF. V gene TRBV28 combines with J gene TRBJ2-7; no DNA is available, so the TRBD2 call from TCRdb remains unchecked. In germline, CDR1 is MDHEN, CDR2 SYDVKM. This CDR3 is 15 amino acids long.

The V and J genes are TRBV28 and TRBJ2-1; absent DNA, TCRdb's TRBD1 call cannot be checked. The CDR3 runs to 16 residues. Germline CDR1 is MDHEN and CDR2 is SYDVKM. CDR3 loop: CASSPTPGVLYNEQFF.

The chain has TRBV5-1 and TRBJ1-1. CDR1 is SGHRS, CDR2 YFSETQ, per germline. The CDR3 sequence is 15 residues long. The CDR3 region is CASRAAYITGTEAFF.

CDR3 protein: CSVEDQTGVAFF. This chain joins TRBV29-1 and TRBJ1-1; TCRdb picks TRBD1, but there is no DNA to check that call. This CDR3 comprises 12 residues. Germline-derived CDR1 and CDR2 are SQVTM and ANQGSEA.

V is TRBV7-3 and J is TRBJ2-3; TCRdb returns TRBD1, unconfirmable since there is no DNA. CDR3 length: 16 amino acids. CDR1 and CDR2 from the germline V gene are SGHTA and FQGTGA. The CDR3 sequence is CASSFGRGASTDTQYF.

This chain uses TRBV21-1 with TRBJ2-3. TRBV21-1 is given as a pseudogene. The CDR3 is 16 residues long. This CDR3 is CASSKDRRGGTDTQYF.

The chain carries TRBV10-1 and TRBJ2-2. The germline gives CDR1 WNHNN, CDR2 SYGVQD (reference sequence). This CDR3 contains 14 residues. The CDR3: CASSSYQNTGELFF.

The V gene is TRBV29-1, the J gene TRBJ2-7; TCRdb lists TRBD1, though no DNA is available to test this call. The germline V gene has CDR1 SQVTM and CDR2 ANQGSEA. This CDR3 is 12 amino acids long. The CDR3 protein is CSVEDIWGHQYF.

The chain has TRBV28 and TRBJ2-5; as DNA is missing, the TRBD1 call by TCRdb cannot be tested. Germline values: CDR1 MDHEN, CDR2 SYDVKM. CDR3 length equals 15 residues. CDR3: CASSPGTEDQETQYF.

CDR3: CASSESGRNSPLHF. This chain uses TRBV7-3 with TRBJ1-6. This CDR3 has 14 residues. Germline V gene lookup returns CDR1 SGHTA and CDR2 FQGTGA.

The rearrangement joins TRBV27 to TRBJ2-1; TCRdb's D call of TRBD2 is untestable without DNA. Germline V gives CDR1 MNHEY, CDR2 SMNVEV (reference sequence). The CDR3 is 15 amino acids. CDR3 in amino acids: CASSSSGRSVNEQFF.

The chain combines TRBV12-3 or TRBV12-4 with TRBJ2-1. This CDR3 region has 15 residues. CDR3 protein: CASSSDGESYNEQFF.